These T cell receptor beta chains were read from a single sample in a study of blood T cell repertoires in COVID-19. Produced via immunoSEQ multiplex PCR; TCRdb's table is partial and in-frame only. The sample includes under 40,000 clones, around nine tenths seen only once; the top ten take less than 45%. Sequencing was performed on peripheral blood. All receptors come from a man aged 55 to 70 with active or convalescent COVID-19. CDR3s include the opening cysteine and the closing phenylalanine or tryptophan. Fields, in order: D gene, V gene, clone size, J gene, CDR3 protein, CDR3 DNA. The D gene is left open where the match is weak. Not every row has a clone size; where given, it reads once, few, many or a size class.

d_gene: -; v_gene: TRBV7-6; abundance: -; j_gene: TRBJ2-7; CDR3aa: CASSPPRGGNEQYF; CDR3nt: TGTGCCAGCAGCCCGCCTAGGGGGGGGAACGAGCAGTACTTC
d_gene: TRBD1; v_gene: TRBV28; abundance: once; j_gene: TRBJ1-1; CDR3aa: CASTRSGTENTEAFF; CDR3nt: TGTGCCAGCACTAGATCCGGGACAGAAAACACTGAAGCTTTCTTT
d_gene: -; v_gene: TRBV19; abundance: -; j_gene: TRBJ1-2; CDR3aa: CASKRQANYGYTF; CDR3nt: TGTGCCAGTAAACGGCAGGCTAACTATGGCTACACCTTC
d_gene: -; v_gene: TRBV4-1; abundance: -; j_gene: TRBJ2-3; CDR3aa: CASSQAGFPGGTDTQYF; CDR3nt: TGCGCCAGCAGCCAAGCAGGATTCCCAGGGGGCACAGATACGCAGTATTTT
d_gene: TRBD1; v_gene: TRBV6-5; abundance: -; j_gene: TRBJ1-2; CDR3aa: CASTTGAHGYTF; CDR3nt: TGTGCCAGCACAACAGGGGCGCATGGCTACACCTTC
d_gene: -; v_gene: TRBV7-9; abundance: -; j_gene: TRBJ1-2; CDR3aa: CASTAGTKSYGYTF; CDR3nt: TGTGCCAGCACCGCCGGGACTAAGTCTTATGGCTACACCTTC
d_gene: -; v_gene: TRBV5-5; abundance: -; j_gene: TRBJ2-5; CDR3aa: CASSKAGVQETQYF; CDR3nt: TGTGCCAGCAGCAAGGCCGGGGTCCAAGAGACCCAGTACTTC
d_gene: -; v_gene: TRBV7-9; abundance: -; j_gene: TRBJ2-2; CDR3aa: CASSSSGTGELFF; CDR3nt: TGTGCCAGCAGCTCATCGGGTACCGGGGAGCTGTTTTTT
d_gene: TRBD1; v_gene: TRBV11-2; abundance: -; j_gene: TRBJ2-7; CDR3aa: CASSLVGQGAGHEQYF; CDR3nt: TGTGCCAGCAGCTTAGTTGGGCAGGGGGCAGGGCACGAGCAGTACTTC
d_gene: -; v_gene: TRBV20-1; abundance: -; j_gene: TRBJ2-5; CDR3aa: CSASGEETQYF; CDR3nt: TGCAGTGCTAGCGGAGAAGAGACCCAGTACTTC
d_gene: -; v_gene: TRBV12-3/TRBV12-4; abundance: -; j_gene: TRBJ1-2; CDR3aa: CASSRQGNYGYTF; CDR3nt: TGTGCCAGCAGTCGTCAGGGTAACTATGGCTACACCTTC
d_gene: -; v_gene: TRBV30; abundance: -; j_gene: TRBJ1-6; CDR3aa: CAWSARQQSYNSPLHF; CDR3nt: TGTGCCTGGAGTGCCAGACAGCAGTCCTATAATTCACCCCTCCACTTT
d_gene: TRBD1; v_gene: TRBV18; abundance: -; j_gene: TRBJ2-6; CDR3aa: CASSPGTGASGANVLTF; CDR3nt: TGTGCCAGCTCACCCGGGACAGGGGCCTCTGGGGCCAACGTCCTGACTTTC
d_gene: TRBD1; v_gene: TRBV11-2; abundance: -; j_gene: TRBJ1-4; CDR3aa: CASSLVGGAYNEKLFF; CDR3nt: TGTGCCAGCAGCTTAGTAGGGGGCGCCTATAATGAAAAACTGTTTTTT
d_gene: TRBD1; v_gene: TRBV7-9; abundance: -; j_gene: TRBJ1-2; CDR3aa: CASSPTGGFGYGYTF; CDR3nt: TGTGCCAGCAGTCCTACAGGGGGCTTCGGCTATGGCTACACCTTC
d_gene: -; v_gene: TRBV5-8; abundance: -; j_gene: TRBJ2-3; CDR3aa: CASSLGQAMADTQYF; CDR3nt: TGTGCCAGCAGCTTGGGACAGGCCATGGCAGATACGCAGTATTTT
d_gene: -; v_gene: TRBV7-9; abundance: -; j_gene: TRBJ1-2; CDR3aa: CASSLGSEDYYGYTF; CDR3nt: TGTGCCAGCAGCTTGGGTAGCGAGGATTACTATGGCTACACCTTC
d_gene: TRBD2; v_gene: TRBV29-1; abundance: -; j_gene: TRBJ2-5; CDR3aa: CSVELLAGGRETQYF; CDR3nt: TGCAGCGTTGAGCTCCTAGCGGGGGGACGAGAGACCCAGTACTTC
d_gene: TRBD2; v_gene: TRBV19; abundance: -; j_gene: TRBJ2-2; CDR3aa: CASTGTSGSYNGELFF; CDR3nt: TGTGCCAGTACCGGGACTAGCGGGAGTTATAACGGGGAGCTGTTTTTT
d_gene: -; v_gene: TRBV7-3; abundance: -; j_gene: TRBJ2-5; CDR3aa: CASSSTGIETQYF; CDR3nt: TGTGCCAGCAGCTCTACAGGGATCGAGACCCAGTACTTC
d_gene: -; v_gene: TRBV10-3; abundance: -; j_gene: TRBJ1-5; CDR3aa: CAISESGNSNQPQHF; CDR3nt: TGTGCCATCAGTGAGTCGGGCAATAGCAATCAGCCCCAGCATTTT
d_gene: -; v_gene: TRBV12-3/TRBV12-4; abundance: -; j_gene: TRBJ2-3; CDR3aa: CASSFKDTQYF; CDR3nt: TGTGCCAGCAGTTTTAAAGATACGCAGTATTTT
d_gene: TRBD1; v_gene: TRBV6-5; abundance: -; j_gene: TRBJ2-2; CDR3aa: CASSLGQGSTGELFF; CDR3nt: TGTGCCAGCAGCCTGGGACAGGGATCGACCGGGGAGCTGTTTTTT
d_gene: -; v_gene: TRBV11-2; abundance: once; j_gene: TRBJ1-1; CDR3aa: CASSLSNRNTEAFF; CDR3nt: TGTGCCAGCAGCTTAAGCAACAGGAACACTGAAGCTTTCTTT
d_gene: TRBD1; v_gene: TRBV18; abundance: few; j_gene: TRBJ1-1; CDR3aa: CASSPGDRGDTEAFF; CDR3nt: TGTGCCAGCTCACCGGGGGACAGGGGGGACACTGAAGCTTTCTTT
d_gene: TRBD1; v_gene: TRBV11-2; abundance: -; j_gene: TRBJ1-6; CDR3aa: CASSLRGRGFSPLHF; CDR3nt: TGTGCCAGCAGCTTAAGGGGGCGCGGGTTTTCACCCCTCCACTTT
d_gene: TRBD1; v_gene: TRBV15; abundance: -; j_gene: TRBJ2-3; CDR3aa: CATSRDRGRGRADTQYF; CDR3nt: TGTGCCACCAGCAGAGATCGGGGCAGGGGGCGAGCAGATACGCAGTATTTT
d_gene: -; v_gene: TRBV3-1/TRBV3-2; abundance: -; j_gene: TRBJ1-1; CDR3aa: CASRDFKNTEAFF; CDR3nt: TGTGCCAGCCGAGATTTCAAGAACACTGAAGCTTTCTTT
d_gene: -; v_gene: TRBV19; abundance: -; j_gene: TRBJ1-3; CDR3aa: CASSILVSGNTIYF; CDR3nt: TGTGCCAGTAGTATTCTAGTCTCTGGAAACACCATATATTTT
d_gene: -; v_gene: TRBV5-1; abundance: -; j_gene: TRBJ1-1; CDR3aa: CASSLEWPGNTEAFF; CDR3nt: TGCGCCAGCAGCTTGGAATGGCCGGGGAACACTGAAGCTTTCTTT
d_gene: TRBD1; v_gene: TRBV2; abundance: -; j_gene: TRBJ2-7; CDR3aa: CASGRGTGADEQYF; CDR3nt: TGTGCCAGCGGGAGGGGGACAGGGGCCGACGAGCAGTACTTC
d_gene: TRBD2; v_gene: TRBV5-4; abundance: -; j_gene: TRBJ2-1; CDR3aa: CASSSGLAGVGNEQFF; CDR3nt: TGTGCCAGCAGCTCGGGACTAGCGGGAGTTGGCAATGAGCAGTTCTTC
d_gene: -; v_gene: TRBV10-3; abundance: -; j_gene: TRBJ1-5; CDR3aa: CAIRSDRTDNQPQHF; CDR3nt: TGTGCCATCCGATCCGACAGGACCGATAATCAGCCCCAGCATTTT
d_gene: TRBD1; v_gene: TRBV27; abundance: -; j_gene: TRBJ2-7; CDR3aa: CASSPARTGGYEQYF; CDR3nt: TGTGCCAGCTCCCCAGCCCGGACAGGCGGCTACGAGCAGTACTTC
d_gene: -; v_gene: TRBV7-2; abundance: once; j_gene: TRBJ2-7; CDR3aa: CASSRGGASSLSSYEQYF; CDR3nt: TGTGCCAGCAGTAGGGGGGGGGCGAGTTCTCTTAGCTCCTACGAGCAGTACTTC
d_gene: TRBD2; v_gene: TRBV6-5; abundance: -; j_gene: TRBJ2-1; CDR3aa: CASSLAGAVQNEQFF; CDR3nt: TGTGCCAGCAGTTTAGCGGGGGCCGTCCAGAATGAGCAGTTCTTC
d_gene: -; v_gene: TRBV7-9; abundance: many; j_gene: TRBJ2-1; CDR3aa: CASSLGTTGTEQFF; CDR3nt: TGTGCCAGCAGCTTAGGTACCACAGGGACCGAGCAGTTCTTC
d_gene: -; v_gene: TRBV7-9; abundance: -; j_gene: TRBJ1-2; CDR3aa: CASSLEVGGYTF; CDR3nt: TGTGCCAGCAGCTTAGAAGTCGGTGGCTACACCTTC
d_gene: TRBD2; v_gene: TRBV5-1; abundance: -; j_gene: TRBJ2-3; CDR3aa: CASSLGEKRGISDTQYF; CDR3nt: TGCGCCAGCAGCTTAGGGGAGAAGCGGGGTATTTCAGATACGCAGTATTTT